This TCR beta chain appears in the sequencing data of a study of a mutant IDH1 vaccine in newly diagnosed glioma. Study information: Patients received eight vaccinations in weeks 1, 3, 5, 7, 11, 15, 19, 23. Vaccination followed radiotherapy alone by 4-6 weeks, or accompanied temozolomide cycles. Most patients had received both radiotherapy and temozolomide, the prior options being radiotherapy, temozolomide, or both.

Time point denoted: week 5, during vaccination. Each dose of the vaccine consisted of 300 ug of mutant IDH1 20-mer peptide, with topical imiquimod. In every donor, the tumor was a new WHO grade 3 or 4 IDH1-mutant, ATRX-lost astrocytoma. The germline CDR1 and CDR2 sequences are SGHTA and FQGNSA. CDR3 length equals 13 residues. V gave up 6 bases and J gave up 2 bases, with 11 bases separating them. This clone has a single count. Its matching antigen is unknown. Clones were read by immunoSEQ multiplex PCR, and TCRdb kept only the in-frame ones, dropping some. The sample has about 30,000 clones; about 85% are singletons.

J is TRBJ2-7 and V is TRBV7-2; a possible D gene is TRBD2 (7 bases). The sequence derives from a woman aged 40 to 50 with glioma. Some clones in this sample may be carry-over from other donors' samples. The specimen comprised peripheral blood mononuclear cells (PBMCs), sampled from a glioma patient whose treatment included an IDH1 peptide vaccine. CDR3 sequence: CASSAGGPYEQYF. CDR3 nucleotide sequence: TGTGCCAGCAGTGCCGGGGGGCCCTACGAGCAGTACTTC.